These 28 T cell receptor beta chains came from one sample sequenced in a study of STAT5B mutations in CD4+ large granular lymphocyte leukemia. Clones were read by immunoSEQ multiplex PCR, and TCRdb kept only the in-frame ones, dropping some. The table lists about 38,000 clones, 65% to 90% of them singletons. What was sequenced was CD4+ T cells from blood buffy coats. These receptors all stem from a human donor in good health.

CDR3 nucleotide sequence: TGTGCCAGCTCACTACCCGGCAGGGGAACTGAAGCTTTCTTT. Its translation is CASSLPGRGTEAFF. The chain combines TRBV18 with TRBJ1-1; D might be TRBD1 (6 bases). The germline CDR1 and CDR2 sequences are KGHSH and LQKENI. Trimming left V 4 bases short and J 5 bases short, with 14 bases between. The CDR3 runs 14 residues.

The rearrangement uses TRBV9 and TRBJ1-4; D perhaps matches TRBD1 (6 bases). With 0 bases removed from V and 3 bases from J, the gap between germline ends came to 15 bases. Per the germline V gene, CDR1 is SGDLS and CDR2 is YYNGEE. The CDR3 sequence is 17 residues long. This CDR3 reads CASSVGMGHPANEKLFF. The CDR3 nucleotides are TGTGCCAGCAGCGTAGGGATGGGACACCCAGCTAATGAAAAACTGTTTTTT.

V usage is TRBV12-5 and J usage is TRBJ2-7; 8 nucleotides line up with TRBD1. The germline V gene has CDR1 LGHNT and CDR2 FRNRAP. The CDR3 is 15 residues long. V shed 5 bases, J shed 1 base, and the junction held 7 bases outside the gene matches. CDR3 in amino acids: CASGAPGQGSYEQYF. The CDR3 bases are TGTGCTAGTGGTGCGCCCGGACAGGGATCCTACGAGCAGTACTTC. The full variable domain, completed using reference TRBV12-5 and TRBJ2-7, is DARVTQTPRHKVTEMGQEVTMRCQPILGHNTVFWYRQTMMQGLELLAYFRNRAPLDDSGMPKDRFSAEMPDATLATLKIQPSEPRDSAVYFCASGAPGQGSYEQYFGPGTRLTVT.

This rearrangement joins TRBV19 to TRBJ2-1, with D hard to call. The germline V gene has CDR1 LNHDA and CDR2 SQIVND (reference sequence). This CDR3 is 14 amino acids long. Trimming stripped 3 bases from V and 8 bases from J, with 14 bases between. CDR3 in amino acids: CASSIGTWYDEQFF. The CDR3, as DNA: TGTGCCAGTAGTATCGGTACGTGGTATGATGAGCAGTTCTTC. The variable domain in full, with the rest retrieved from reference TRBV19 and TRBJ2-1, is DGGITQSPKYLFRKEGQNVTLSCEQNLNHDAMYWYRQDPGQGLRLIYYSQIVNDFQKGDIAEGYSVSREKKESFPLTVTSAQKNPTAFYLCASSIGTWYDEQFFGPGTRLTVL.

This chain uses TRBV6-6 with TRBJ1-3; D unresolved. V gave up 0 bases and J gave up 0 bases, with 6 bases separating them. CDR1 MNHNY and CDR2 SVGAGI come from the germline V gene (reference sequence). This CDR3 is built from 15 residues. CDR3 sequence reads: CASSYSGNSGNTIYF. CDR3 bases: TGTGCCAGCAGTTACTCAGGAAACTCTGGAAACACCATATATTTT.

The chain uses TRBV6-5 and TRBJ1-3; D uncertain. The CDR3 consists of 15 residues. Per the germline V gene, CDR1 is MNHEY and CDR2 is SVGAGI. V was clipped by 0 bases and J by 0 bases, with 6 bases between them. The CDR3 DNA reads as TGTGCCAGCAGTTACTCTCAGAACTCTGGAAACACCATATATTTT. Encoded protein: CASSYSQNSGNTIYF.

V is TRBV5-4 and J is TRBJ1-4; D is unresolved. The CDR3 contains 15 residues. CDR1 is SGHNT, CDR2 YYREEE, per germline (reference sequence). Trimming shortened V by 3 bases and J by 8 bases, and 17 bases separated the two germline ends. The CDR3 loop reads CASSSKASLGEKLFF. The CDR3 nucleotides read TGTGCCAGCAGCTCCAAGGCAAGCCTAGGGGAAAAACTGTTTTTT.

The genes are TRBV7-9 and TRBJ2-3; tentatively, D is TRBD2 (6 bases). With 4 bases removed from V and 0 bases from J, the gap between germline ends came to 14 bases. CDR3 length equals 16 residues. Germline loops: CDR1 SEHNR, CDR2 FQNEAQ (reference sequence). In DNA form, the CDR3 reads TGTGCCAGCAGCTACCCAGCGGGCACTAGCACAGATACGCAGTATTTT. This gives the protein CASSYPAGTSTDTQYF.

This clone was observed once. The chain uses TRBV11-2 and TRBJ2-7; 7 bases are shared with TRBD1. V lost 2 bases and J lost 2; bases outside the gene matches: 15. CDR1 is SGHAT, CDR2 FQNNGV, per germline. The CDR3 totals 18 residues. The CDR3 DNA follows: TGTGCCAGCAGCTTATCCAACTTTGGTGGGACAGAAACCTACGAGCAGTACTTC. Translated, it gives CASSLSNFGGTETYEQYF.

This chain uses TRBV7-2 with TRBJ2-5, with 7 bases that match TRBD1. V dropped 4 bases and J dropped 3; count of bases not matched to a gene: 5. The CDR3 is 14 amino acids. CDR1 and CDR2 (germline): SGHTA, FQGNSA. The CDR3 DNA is TGTGCCAGCAGCTCTTTTACAGGGGAAGAGACCCAGTACTTC. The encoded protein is CASSSFTGEETQYF.

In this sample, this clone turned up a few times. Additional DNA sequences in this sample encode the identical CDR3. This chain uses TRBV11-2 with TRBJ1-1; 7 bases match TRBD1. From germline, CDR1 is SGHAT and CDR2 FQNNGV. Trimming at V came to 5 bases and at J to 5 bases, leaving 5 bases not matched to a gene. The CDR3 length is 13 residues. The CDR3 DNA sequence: TGTGCCAGCAGCCGACAGGGAGATACTGAAGCTTTCTTT. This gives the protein CASSRQGDTEAFF.

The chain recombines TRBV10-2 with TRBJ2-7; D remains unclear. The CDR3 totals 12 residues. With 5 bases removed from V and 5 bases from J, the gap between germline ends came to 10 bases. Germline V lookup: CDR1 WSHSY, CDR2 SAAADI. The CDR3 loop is CASSLGGNEQYF. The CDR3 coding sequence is TGCGCCAGCAGTTTGGGTGGGAACGAGCAGTACTTC.

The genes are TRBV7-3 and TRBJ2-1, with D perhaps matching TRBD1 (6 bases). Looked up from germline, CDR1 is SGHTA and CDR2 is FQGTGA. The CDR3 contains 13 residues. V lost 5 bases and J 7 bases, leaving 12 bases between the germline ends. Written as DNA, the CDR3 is TGTGCCAGCAGCATTAACAGGGTTAATGAGCAGTTCTTC. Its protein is CASSINRVNEQFF.

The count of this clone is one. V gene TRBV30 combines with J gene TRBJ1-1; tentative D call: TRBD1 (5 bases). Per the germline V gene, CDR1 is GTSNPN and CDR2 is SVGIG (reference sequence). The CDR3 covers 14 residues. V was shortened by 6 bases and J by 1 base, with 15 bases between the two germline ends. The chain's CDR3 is CACAVGERNTEAFF. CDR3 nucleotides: TGTGCCTGCGCCGTGGGGGAAAGGAACACTGAAGCTTTCTTT. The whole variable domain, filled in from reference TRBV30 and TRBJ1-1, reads SQTIHQWPATLVQPVGSPLSLECTVEGTSNPNLYWYRQAAGRGLQLLFYSVGIGQISSEVPQNLSASRPQDRQFILSSKKLLLSDSGFYLCACAVGERNTEAFFGQGTRLTVV.

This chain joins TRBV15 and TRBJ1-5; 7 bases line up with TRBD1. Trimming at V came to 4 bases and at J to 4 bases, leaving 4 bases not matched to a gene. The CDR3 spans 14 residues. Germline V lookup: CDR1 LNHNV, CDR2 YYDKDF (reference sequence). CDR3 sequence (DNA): TGTGCCACCAGCATGGGACAGAGTAATCAGCCCCAGCATTTT. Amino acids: CATSMGQSNQPQHF.

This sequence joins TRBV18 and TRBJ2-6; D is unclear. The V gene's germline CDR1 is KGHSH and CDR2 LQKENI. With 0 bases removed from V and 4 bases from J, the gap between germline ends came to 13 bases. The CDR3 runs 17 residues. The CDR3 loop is CASSPPGQVVGANVLTF. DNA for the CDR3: TGTGCCAGCTCACCACCCGGCCAGGTGGTGGGGGCCAACGTCCTGACTTTC.

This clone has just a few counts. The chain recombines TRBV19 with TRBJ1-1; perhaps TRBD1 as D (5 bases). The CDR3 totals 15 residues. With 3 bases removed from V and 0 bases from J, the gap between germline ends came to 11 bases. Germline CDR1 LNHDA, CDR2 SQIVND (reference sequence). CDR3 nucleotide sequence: TGTGCCAGTAGTATCTGGGGGGTGATGAACACTGAAGCTTTCTTT. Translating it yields CASSIWGVMNTEAFF.

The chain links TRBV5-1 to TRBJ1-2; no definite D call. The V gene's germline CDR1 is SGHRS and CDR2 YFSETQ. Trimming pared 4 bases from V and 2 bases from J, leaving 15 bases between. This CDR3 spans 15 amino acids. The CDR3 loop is CASSPPAGSNYGYTF. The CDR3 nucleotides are TGCGCCAGCAGCCCACCGGCGGGATCCAACTATGGCTACACCTTC.

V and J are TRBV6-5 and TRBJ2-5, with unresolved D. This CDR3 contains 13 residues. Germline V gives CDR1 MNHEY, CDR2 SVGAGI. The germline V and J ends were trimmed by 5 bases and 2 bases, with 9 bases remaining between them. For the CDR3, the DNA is TGTGCCAGCAGTGGGCTAGGTCAAGAGACCCAGTACTTC. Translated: CASSGLGQETQYF.

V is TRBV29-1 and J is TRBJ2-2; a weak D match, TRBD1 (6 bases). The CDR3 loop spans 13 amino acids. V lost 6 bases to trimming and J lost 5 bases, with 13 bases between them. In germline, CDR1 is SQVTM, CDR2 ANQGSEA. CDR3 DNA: TGCAGCGTCCCACACCAGGGGACCGGGGAGCTGTTTTTT. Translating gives CSVPHQGTGELFF.

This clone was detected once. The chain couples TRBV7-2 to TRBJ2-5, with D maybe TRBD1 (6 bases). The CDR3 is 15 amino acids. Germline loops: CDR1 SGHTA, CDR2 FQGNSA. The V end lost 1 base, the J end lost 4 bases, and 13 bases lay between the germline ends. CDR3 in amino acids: CASSLEWGLSETQYF. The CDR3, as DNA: TGTGCCAGCAGCTTAGAATGGGGGCTTTCAGAGACCCAGTACTTC.

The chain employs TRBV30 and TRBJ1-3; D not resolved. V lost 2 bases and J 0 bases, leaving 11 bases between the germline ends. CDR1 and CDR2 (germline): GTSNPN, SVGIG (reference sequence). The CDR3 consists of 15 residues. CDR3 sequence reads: CAWSSWGSSGNTIYF. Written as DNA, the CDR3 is TGTGCCTGGAGTTCTTGGGGTAGCTCTGGAAACACCATATATTTT.

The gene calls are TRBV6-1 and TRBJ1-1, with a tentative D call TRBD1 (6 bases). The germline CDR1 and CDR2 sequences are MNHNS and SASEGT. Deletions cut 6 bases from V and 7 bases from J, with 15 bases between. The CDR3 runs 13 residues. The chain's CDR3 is CASRLGGADEAFF. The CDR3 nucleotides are TGTGCCAGCAGGCTCGGGGGGGCCGATGAAGCTTTCTTT.

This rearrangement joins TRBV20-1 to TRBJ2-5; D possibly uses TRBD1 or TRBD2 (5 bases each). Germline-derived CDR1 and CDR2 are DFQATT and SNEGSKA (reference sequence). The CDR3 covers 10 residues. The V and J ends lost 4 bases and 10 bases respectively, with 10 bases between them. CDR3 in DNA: TGCAGTGCTATATGGGACCACCAGTACTTC. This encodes CSAIWDHQYF.

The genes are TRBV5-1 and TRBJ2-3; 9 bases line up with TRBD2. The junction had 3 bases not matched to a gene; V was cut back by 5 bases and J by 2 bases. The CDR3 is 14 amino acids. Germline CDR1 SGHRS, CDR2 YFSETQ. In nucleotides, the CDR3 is TGCGCCAGCAGGAGCGGGGGGCCCACAGATACGCAGTATTTT. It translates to CASRSGGPTDTQYF. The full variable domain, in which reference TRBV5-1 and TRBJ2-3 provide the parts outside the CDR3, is KAGVTQTPRYLIKTRGQQVTLSCSPISGHRSVSWYQQTPGQGLQFLFEYFSETQRNKGNFPGRFSGRQFSNSRSEMNVSTLELGDSALYLCASRSGGPTDTQYFGPGTRLTVL.

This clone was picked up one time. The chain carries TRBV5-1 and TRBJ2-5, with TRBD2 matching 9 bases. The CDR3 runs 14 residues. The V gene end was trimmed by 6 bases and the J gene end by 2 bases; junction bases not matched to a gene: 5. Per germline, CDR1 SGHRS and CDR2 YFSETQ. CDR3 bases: TGCGCCAGCATGTCCCTAGCGGGACAAGAGACCCAGTACTTC. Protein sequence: CASMSLAGQETQYF.

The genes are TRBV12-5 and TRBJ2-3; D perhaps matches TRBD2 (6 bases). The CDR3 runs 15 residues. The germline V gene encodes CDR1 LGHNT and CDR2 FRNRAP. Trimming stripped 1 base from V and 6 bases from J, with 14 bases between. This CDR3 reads CASGLASASPDTQYF. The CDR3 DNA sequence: TGTGCTAGTGGTTTGGCTAGCGCCTCCCCTGATACGCAGTATTTT.

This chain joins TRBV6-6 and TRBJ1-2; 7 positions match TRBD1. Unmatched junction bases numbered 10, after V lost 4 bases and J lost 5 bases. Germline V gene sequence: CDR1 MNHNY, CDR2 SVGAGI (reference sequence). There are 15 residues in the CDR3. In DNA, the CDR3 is TGTGCCAGCAGTTTTGGGACAGCCCAGGGGTATGGCTACACCTTC. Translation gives CASSFGTAQGYGYTF.